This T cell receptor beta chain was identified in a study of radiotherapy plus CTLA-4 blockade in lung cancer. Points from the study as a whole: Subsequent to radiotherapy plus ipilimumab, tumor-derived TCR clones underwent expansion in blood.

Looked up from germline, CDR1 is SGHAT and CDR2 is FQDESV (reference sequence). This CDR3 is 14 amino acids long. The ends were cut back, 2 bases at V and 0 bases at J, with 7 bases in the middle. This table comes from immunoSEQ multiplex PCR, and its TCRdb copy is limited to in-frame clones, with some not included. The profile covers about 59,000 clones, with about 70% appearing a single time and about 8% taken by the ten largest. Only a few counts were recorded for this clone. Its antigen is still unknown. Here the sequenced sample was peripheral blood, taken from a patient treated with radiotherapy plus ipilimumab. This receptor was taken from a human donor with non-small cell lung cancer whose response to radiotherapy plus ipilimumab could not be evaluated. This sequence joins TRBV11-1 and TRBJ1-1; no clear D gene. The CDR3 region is CASSLQVVNTEAFF. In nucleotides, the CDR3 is TGTGCCAGCAGCTTACAGGTCGTGAACACTGAAGCTTTCTTT.